The next 21 T cell receptor beta chains were all read from a single sample in a study of shared T cell receptors in the human thymus. The protocol was immunoSEQ multiplex PCR, while the TCRdb copy is restricted to in-frame clones and leaves out a portion. Here the sample spans about 660,000 clones, approximately 87% being singletons. This sample was shared with a second study, whose subject was human thymus T cells.

Specimen: thymocytes. These TCRs come from a boy younger than two with a congenital heart defect.

This clone appeared a single time. The V gene is TRBV6-5, the J gene TRBJ1-1; D ambiguous. CDR1 MNHEY and CDR2 SVGAGI come from the germline V gene. The CDR3 covers 14 residues. Trimming took off 6 bases at V and 0 bases at J, with 11 bases between the two ends. CDR3 amino acids: CASRLEAMNTEAFF. CDR3 nucleotide sequence: TGTGCCAGCAGGCTCGAGGCCATGAACACTGAAGCTTTCTTT.

The J gene is TRBJ2-7, the V gene TRBV7-2; TRBD2 aligns across 9 bases. The germline V gene encodes CDR1 SGHTA and CDR2 FQGNSA. This CDR3 has 16 amino acids. V was pared by 2 bases and J by 1 base, with 6 bases of the junction left unmatched. The CDR3 sequence is CASSLSRTSVSYEQYF. CDR3 nucleotides: TGTGCCAGCAGCTTATCTAGGACTAGCGTTTCCTACGAGCAGTACTTC.

Only a few counts were recorded for this clone. V gene TRBV28 combines with J gene TRBJ2-7; 7 bases agree with TRBD1. The CDR3 is made up of 14 amino acids. Germline CDR1 and CDR2: MDHEN and SYDVKM. V lost 6 bases and J lost 0; bases outside the gene matches: 5. The CDR3 is CASRDDRVSYEQYF. The DNA of the CDR3 is TGTGCCAGCAGAGATGACAGGGTCTCCTACGAGCAGTACTTC.

The chain is built from TRBV29-1 and TRBJ2-1; 9 bases align to TRBD1. Germline CDR1 reads SQVTM; CDR2 reads ANQGSEA. The CDR3 has 14 amino acids. With V trimmed by 8 bases and J by 6 bases, 11 bases remained unmatched. The CDR3 nucleotides read TGCAGCACTTACCCGGGACAGGGAGGCAATGAGCAGTTCTTC. It is translated as CSTYPGQGGNEQFF.

This clone has a handful of counts. This chain uses TRBV4-2 with TRBJ2-1; D may be TRBD1 (5 bases). V was trimmed by 0 bases and J by 0 bases, leaving 9 bases between them. The CDR3 sequence is 16 residues long. CDR1 is LGHNA and CDR2 is YNFKEQ in the germline V gene. The CDR3 loop is CASSQDGASSYNEQFF. CDR3 nucleotide sequence: TGTGCCAGCAGCCAAGATGGGGCGAGCTCCTACAATGAGCAGTTCTTC.

V is TRBV15 and J is TRBJ2-5; possibly TRBD1 for D (6 bases). The CDR3 is made up of 17 amino acids. Germline-derived CDR1 and CDR2 are LNHNV and YYDKDF (reference sequence). V lost 4 bases and J lost 5, with 23 bases in between. CDR3 residues: CATSILGDTGRGETQYF. The CDR3 bases are TGTGCCACCAGCATCTTAGGGGACACAGGGAGAGGGGAGACCCAGTACTTC.

V is TRBV7-9 and J is TRBJ2-7, with D maybe TRBD1 (6 bases). Germline lookup yields CDR1 SEHNR and CDR2 FQNEAQ (reference sequence). V dropped 4 bases and J dropped 1 base, with 11 bases sitting between them. CDR3 length: 14 residues. The CDR3, as DNA: TGTGCCAGCAGCTCCGGACAGATATCCTACGAGCAGTACTTC. The encoded protein is CASSSGQISYEQYF.

The genes are TRBV11-2 and TRBJ2-7; possibly TRBD1 for D (7 bases). The CDR3 loop spans 15 amino acids. V was shortened by 4 bases and J by 1 base, with 14 bases between the two germline ends. Germline V CDR1 and CDR2: SGHAT, FQNNGV. The CDR3 loop reads CASSSPPGGSYEQYF. CDR3 nucleotides: TGTGCCAGCAGCTCGCCTCCAGGGGGGTCCTACGAGCAGTACTTC.

The chain carries TRBV7-6 and TRBJ2-3, with D possibly being TRBD1 (6 bases). CDR1 and CDR2 from the germline V gene are SGHVS and FNYEAQ. V dropped 5 bases and J dropped 2 bases, with 17 bases sitting between them. This CDR3 is 16 amino acids long. CDR3 sequence reads: CASSRDHGDTTDTQYF. CDR3 in DNA: TGTGCCAGCAGCCGGGATCACGGGGACACCACAGATACGCAGTATTTT.

This chain links TRBV9 with TRBJ2-1; 8 nucleotides agree with TRBD1. The J segment lost 8 bases and the V segment lost 4 bases, leaving 8 bases of the junction unmatched. The CDR3 runs 14 residues. Germline CDR1 and CDR2: SGDLS and YYNGEE. The CDR3 coding sequence is TGTGCCAGCAGCACAGATACAGGGGGTGATGAGCAGTTCTTC. Protein: CASSTDTGGDEQFF.

The genes are TRBV7-9 and TRBJ2-1, with 9 bases identical to TRBD2. The junction had 14 bases not matched to a gene; V was cut back by 7 bases and J by 10 bases. The CDR3 is 15 residues long. Germline CDR1 reads SEHNR; CDR2 reads FQNEAQ (reference sequence). CDR3 nucleotides: TGTGCCAGCAACCAGGGGTCTAGCGGGGCCCGCGAGCAGTTCTTC. Encoded protein: CASNQGSSGAREQFF.

This chain joins TRBV14 and TRBJ2-3; perhaps TRBD2 as D (6 bases). This CDR3 spans 15 amino acids. CDR1 and CDR2 from the germline V gene are SGHDN and FVKESK. The V gene lost 4 bases and the J gene lost 5 bases, with 16 bases spanning the gap. CDR3 region: CASSPPSELGDTQYF. In DNA form, the CDR3 reads TGTGCCAGCAGCCCCCCTAGCGAATTGGGAGATACGCAGTATTTT.

The rearrangement joins TRBV25-1 to TRBJ1-2; a possible D gene is TRBD1 (5 bases). This CDR3 has 14 residues. Germline CDR1 MGHDK, CDR2 SYGVNS. V lost 7 bases and J lost 1, with 13 bases in between. The CDR3 sequence: CASTGPGINYGYTF. The CDR3 DNA follows: TGTGCCAGCACAGGACCAGGGATTAACTATGGCTACACCTTC.

The chain joins TRBV2 to TRBJ2-7, with D possibly TRBD2 on 5 matching bases. The CDR3 has 14 amino acids. The germline V gene has CDR1 SNHLY and CDR2 FYNNEI. Trimming removed 3 bases from V and 7 bases from J, with 16 bases in between. This chain's CDR3 is CASSDPASPGEQYF. The CDR3 region has the DNA TGTGCCAGCAGTGATCCCGCTAGCCCGGGGGAGCAGTACTTC.

The CDR3 nucleotides read TGTGCCAGCAGTACAGCCGGGACAGAGTCCCATAGCAATCAGCCCCAGCATTTT. This gives the protein CASSTAGTESHSNQPQHF. This chain uses TRBV28 with TRBJ1-5; TRBD1 aligns across 7 bases. From germline, CDR1 is MDHEN and CDR2 SYDVKM. V was clipped by 5 bases and J by 0 bases; unmatched bases: 13. The CDR3 runs to 18 residues.

This sequence joins TRBV7-6 and TRBJ2-7; the match to TRBD2 covers 8 bases. This CDR3 comprises 15 residues. The V and J ends lost 4 bases and 2 bases, in that order; junction bases with no gene match: 7. Looked up from germline, CDR1 is SGHVS and CDR2 is FNYEAQ. DNA of the CDR3: TGTGCCAGCAGCTGCGGCGGGAGGTCCCCCTACGAGCAGTACTTC. Translation: CASSCGGRSPYEQYF.

V usage is TRBV2 and J usage is TRBJ2-7, with 9 bases matching TRBD2. Unmatched junction bases numbered 6, after V lost 4 bases and J lost 5 bases. This CDR3 has 14 amino acids. Germline lookup yields CDR1 SNHLY and CDR2 FYNNEI. CDR3 nucleotides: TGTGCCAGCAGTGGAGGTAGCGGGAGCCACGAGCAGTACTTC. Translated, it gives CASSGGSGSHEQYF.

The V call is TRBV28, the J call TRBJ2-5; no clear D. CDR3 length equals 13 residues. Trimming pared 3 bases from V and 3 bases from J, leaving 8 bases between. Germline V gene sequence: CDR1 MDHEN, CDR2 SYDVKM. DNA of the CDR3: TGTGCCAGCAGTTTGCGGCCAGAAGAGACCCAGTACTTC. Its translation is CASSLRPEETQYF. The full variable domain, in which reference TRBV28 and TRBJ2-5 provide the parts outside the CDR3, is DVKVTQSSRYLVKRTGEKVFLECVQDMDHENMFWYRQDPGLGLRLIYFSYDVKMKEKGDIPEGYSVSREKKERFSLILESASTNQTSMYLCASSLRPEETQYFGPGTRLLVL.

This clone has just one count. The J gene is TRBJ2-1, the V gene TRBV2, with TRBD1 matching over 7 bases. After removal of 7 bases from V and 0 bases from J, the junction contained 9 bases not matched to a gene. CDR3 length: 16 residues. Germline CDR1 is SNHLY and CDR2 is FYNNEI. The CDR3 region has the DNA TGTGCCAGCATAAATTCCCGGGACAGCTCCTACAATGAGCAGTTCTTC. It yields the protein CASINSRDSSYNEQFF.

V is TRBV29-1 and J is TRBJ2-1; 9 nucleotides line up with TRBD1. V lost 5 bases to trimming and J lost 6 bases; unmatched junction nucleotides: 5. Germline V lookup: CDR1 SQVTM, CDR2 ANQGSEA. The CDR3 loop spans 13 amino acids. CDR3 in DNA: TGCAGCGTTCCGGGACAGGGCCGCAATGAGCAGTTCTTC. It is translated as CSVPGQGRNEQFF.

V usage is TRBV4-1 and J usage is TRBJ2-1; 8 positions match TRBD2. Germline V lookup: CDR1 MGHRA, CDR2 YSYEKL. The CDR3 runs to 19 residues. Trimming took 4 bases from V and 3 from J; bases not matched to a gene: 17. CDR3 region: CASSPLVSGEGRGYNEQFF. The CDR3, as DNA: TGCGCCAGCAGCCCCCTTGTTAGCGGGGAAGGGAGGGGCTACAATGAGCAGTTCTTC.